Presented here are 24 T cell receptor beta chains from one specimen sequenced in a study of blood T cell repertoires in COVID-19 (TCRdb year 2020). Library preparation was by the immunoSEQ multiplex PCR assay. TCRdb retrieved this table from immuneACCESS and kept in-frame rearrangements only. Not all clones are present; in checked studies, unresolved V genes account for under half, and no reason is known for the remainder. In all, the sample holds a few hundred thousand clones, and roughly 84% of those were seen once. Of the sample, roughly 1% falls within the top ten clones. The sample taken for sequencing was PBMCs or T cells enriched from blood (not recorded which). All receptors come from a woman younger than 45 who had recovered from COVID-19.

The rearrangement joins TRBV7-9 to TRBJ1-1; 7 nucleotides line up with TRBD1. V lost 5 bases, J lost 0 bases, and 15 bases stayed unmatched. The CDR3 has 18 amino acids. The V gene's germline CDR1 is SEHNR and CDR2 FQNEAQ (reference sequence). In nucleotides, the CDR3 is TGTGCCAGCAGCACCCAAAGACAGGGCCCCTTAATGAACACTGAAGCTTTCTTT. This gives the protein CASSTQRQGPLMNTEAFF.

The chain joins TRBV6-5 to TRBJ2-2, with D perhaps TRBD2 (7 bases). Germline CDR1 is MNHEY and CDR2 is SVGAGI. The CDR3 sequence is 15 residues long. Trimming removed 6 bases at V and 4 bases at J, with 15 bases between. CDR3 in amino acids: CASRPGGGGTGELFF. The CDR3 DNA reads TGTGCCAGCAGGCCCGGGGGCGGGGGCACCGGGGAGCTGTTTTTT.

This chain uses TRBV28 with TRBJ2-5; no reliable D call. The CDR3 has 15 residues. Trimming took 5 bases from V and 3 from J, leaving 16 bases between them. CDR1 and CDR2 (germline): MDHEN, SYDVKM. The chain's CDR3 is CASSLSRREEETQYF. In DNA, the CDR3 is TGTGCCAGCAGTCTATCTCGTCGAGAAGAAGAGACCCAGTACTTC.

The chain couples TRBV30 to TRBJ1-1; no clear D. The germline V gene encodes CDR1 GTSNPN and CDR2 SVGIG (reference sequence). V lost 3 bases and J 5 bases, leaving 10 bases between the germline ends. The CDR3 runs to 12 residues. The CDR3 DNA follows: TGTGCCTGGAGCCCCAGCGTTACTGAAGCTTTCTTT. It yields the protein CAWSPSVTEAFF. Complete variable domain (other parts from reference TRBV30 and TRBJ1-1): SQTIHQWPATLVQPVGSPLSLECTVEGTSNPNLYWYRQAAGRGLQLLFYSVGIGQISSEVPQNLSASRPQDRQFILSSKKLLLSDSGFYLCAWSPSVTEAFFGQGTRLTVV.

The V call is TRBV11-3, the J call TRBJ2-1, with 8 bases that match TRBD2. The CDR3 runs 15 residues. Unmatched junction bases numbered 5, after V lost 2 bases and J lost 5 bases. Germline lookup yields CDR1 SGHNT and CDR2 YENEEA. CDR3 sequence (DNA): TGTGCCAGCAGCTTAAGCGGGGGAGTCCACAATGAGCAGTTCTTC. Protein sequence: CASSLSGGVHNEQFF.

The chain uses TRBV3-1 (or the pseudogene TRBV3-2) and TRBJ1-4, with D perhaps matching TRBD1 (5 bases). The CDR3 contains 14 residues. The V and J ends lost 6 bases and 4 bases respectively, with 12 bases between them. Germline CDR1 LGHDT, CDR2 YNNKEL (reference sequence). The CDR3 DNA is TGTGCCAGCAGACCCGGGGGGAATAATGAAAAACTGTTTTTT. This codes for CASRPGGNNEKLFF.

The chain couples TRBV29-1 to TRBJ1-1; 7 positions agree with TRBD1. Trimming cost V 6 bases and J 1 base; bases outside gene matches: 2. The CDR3 totals 12 residues. In germline, CDR1 is SQVTM, CDR2 ANQGSEA. The CDR3 sequence: CSVGTANTEAFF. The CDR3 region has the DNA TGCAGCGTCGGGACAGCGAACACTGAAGCTTTCTTT.

This clone was detected once. This chain links TRBV5-8 with TRBJ2-7; 12 bases align to TRBD2. Per germline, CDR1 SGHTS and CDR2 YDEGEE. Trimming cost V 2 bases and J 0 bases; bases outside gene matches: 15. The CDR3 length is 20 residues. The CDR3 region has the DNA TGTGCCAGCAGCTTTCCTAGCGGGGGGGCAACCCTGGCGGTCTCCTACGAGCAGTACTTC. This codes for CASSFPSGGATLAVSYEQYF.

This clone was counted only a few times. J is TRBJ1-2 and V is TRBV7-9; the D gene is possibly TRBD1 (6 bases). Germline V lookup: CDR1 SEHNR, CDR2 FQNEAQ (reference sequence). This CDR3 region has 16 residues. With 5 bases removed from V and 5 bases from J, the gap between germline ends came to 21 bases. The CDR3 reads CASSPVGGQEWYGYTF. DNA for the CDR3: TGTGCCAGCAGCCCCGTCGGGGGGCAGGAGTGGTATGGCTACACCTTC.

Note on this clone: This sample also contains other DNA sequences that code for the same CDR3. The chain employs TRBV7-2 and TRBJ1-1; 9 bases fit TRBD1. With V trimmed by 2 bases and J by 4 bases, 2 bases remained unmatched. The V gene's germline CDR1 is SGHTA and CDR2 FQGNSA. The CDR3 totals 14 residues. CDR3 residues: CASSLRQGGTEAFF. CDR3 DNA: TGTGCCAGCAGCTTAAGACAGGGGGGCACTGAAGCTTTCTTT. Using reference TRBV7-2 and TRBJ1-1 for the parts outside the CDR3, the full variable domain is GAGVSQSPSNKVTEKGKDVELRCDPISGHTALYWYRQSLGQGLEFLIYFQGNSAPDKSGLPSDRFSAERTGGSVSTLTIQRTQQEDSAVYLCASSLRQGGTEAFFGQGTRLTVV.

J is TRBJ2-1 and V is TRBV29-1; tentative D call: TRBD1 (6 bases). Trimming stripped 1 base from V and 6 bases from J, with 10 bases between. The CDR3 runs to 13 residues. CDR1 SQVTM and CDR2 ANQGSEA come from the germline V gene. CDR3 sequence (DNA): TGCAGCGTTGAAGGGGGGCCAGTCAATGAGCAGTTCTTC. This sequence encodes CSVEGGPVNEQFF.

CDR3 region: CASEAGANVLTF. In DNA form, the CDR3 reads TGTGCCAGCGAAGCCGGGGCCAACGTCCTGACTTTC. This chain links TRBV2 with TRBJ2-6; D is unclear. The CDR3 spans 12 residues. The V and J ends lost 8 bases and 4 bases respectively, with 6 bases between them. Germline-derived CDR1 and CDR2 are SNHLY and FYNNEI.

This clone was counted once. The chain couples TRBV6-5 to TRBJ2-7; TRBD1 matches at 9 bases. V trimming: 6 bases; J trimming: 3 bases; junction bases outside the gene matches: 9. CDR3 length equals 15 residues. In germline, CDR1 is MNHEY, CDR2 SVGAGI. The CDR3 loop reads CASRDPLTGGYEQYF. The CDR3 DNA follows: TGTGCCAGCAGGGATCCCCTGACAGGGGGCTACGAGCAGTACTTC.

The V call is TRBV9, the J call TRBJ2-5, with 7 nucleotides matching TRBD2. Germline-derived CDR1 and CDR2 are SGDLS and YYNGEE. The CDR3 extends over 16 amino acids. After removal of 0 bases from V and 0 bases from J, the junction contained 5 bases not matched to a gene. CDR3 nucleotides: TGTGCCAGCAGCGTAGGAAGCGGGGCTCACCAAGAGACCCAGTACTTC. Its protein is CASSVGSGAHQETQYF.

This clone was detected only a few times. The rearrangement joins TRBV15 to TRBJ1-2; 8 positions agree with TRBD1. The CDR3 sequence is 16 residues long. Germline trimming cut 0 bases from V and 0 bases from J; bases unmatched to any gene: 3. In germline, CDR1 is LNHNV, CDR2 YYDKDF (reference sequence). CDR3 in DNA: TGTGCCACCAGCAGAGATGGGACAGGAGCTAACTATGGCTACACCTTC. Translating gives CATSRDGTGANYGYTF.

The V call is TRBV3-1 (or the pseudogene TRBV3-2), the J call TRBJ1-6, with a tentative D call TRBD1 (6 bases). The CDR3 covers 15 residues. Germline CDR1 reads LGHDT; CDR2 reads YNNKEL (reference sequence). V was shortened by 1 base and J by 9 bases, with 13 bases between the two germline ends. The CDR3: CASSQGNRASSPLHF. Written as DNA, the CDR3 is TGTGCCAGCAGCCAAGGTAACAGGGCGAGTTCACCCCTCCACTTT.

This sequence joins TRBV5-4 and TRBJ1-2; D possibly corresponds to TRBD1 (6 bases). This CDR3 has 14 residues. V gave up 3 bases and J gave up 8 bases, with 17 bases separating them. The germline CDR1 and CDR2 sequences are SGHNT and YYREEE (reference sequence). The CDR3 DNA follows: TGTGCCAGCAGCTCTATTGACAGGAACTCAGGCTACACCTTC. This codes for CASSSIDRNSGYTF.

The rearrangement joins TRBV5-6 to TRBJ2-2; D unclear. The length of the CDR3 is 14 residues. The germline CDR1 and CDR2 sequences are SGHDT and YYEEEE. V lost 4 bases and J lost 6, with 13 bases in between. This CDR3 is CASSLGVSAGELFF. The CDR3 bases are TGTGCCAGCAGCCTAGGAGTGAGTGCCGGGGAGCTGTTTTTT.

The V call is TRBV4-1, the J call TRBJ1-1, with 7 bases matching TRBD1. Germline lookup yields CDR1 MGHRA and CDR2 YSYEKL. There are 15 residues in the CDR3. Germline trimming cut 1 base from V and 5 bases from J; bases unmatched to any gene: 7. CDR3 bases: TGCGCCAGCAGCCAAGGAGCCAGGGGGGAGACTGAAGCTTTCTTT. Protein: CASSQGARGETEAFF.

Regarding this clone: An end of the junction does not agree with germline; a read error may underlie this. The J gene is TRBJ2-3, the V gene TRBV12-3 or TRBV12-4; D gene ambiguous. CDR3 length: 12 amino acids. In DNA form, the CDR3 reads TGTGCCAGCAGTTTTGTACGAGATGCGCAGTATTTT. Its protein product is CASSFVRDAQYF.

This rearrangement joins TRBV7-6 to TRBJ2-2; 7 bases match TRBD2. This CDR3 is built from 17 residues. Losses at the gene ends were 5 bases for V and 4 bases for J; bases not matched to a gene: 13. Germline V lookup: CDR1 SGHVS, CDR2 FNYEAQ. CDR3 residues: CASSPNAMGGGTGELFF. As DNA, the CDR3 is TGTGCCAGCAGCCCGAACGCCATGGGGGGGGGCACCGGGGAGCTGTTTTTT.

The chain has TRBV4-3 and TRBJ1-5; a possible D gene is TRBD1 (5 bases). The ends were cut back, 1 base at V and 3 bases at J, with 13 bases in the middle. CDR1 is LGHNA, CDR2 YSLEER, per germline. The CDR3 consists of 16 residues. CDR3 nucleotide sequence: TGCGCCAGCAGCCAAGGCGTGGGAGGGACCAATCAGCCCCAGCATTTT. It translates to CASSQGVGGTNQPQHF.

This chain uses TRBV27 with TRBJ1-2, with 11 bases lining up with TRBD1. CDR1 MNHEY and CDR2 SMNVEV come from the germline V gene (reference sequence). Trimming at V came to 5 bases and at J to 8 bases, leaving 7 bases not matched to a gene. The CDR3 covers 14 residues. CDR3 loop: CASSPGQGGRGYTF. The CDR3 coding sequence is TGTGCCAGCAGTCCGGGACAGGGGGGGCGGGGCTACACCTTC.

This clone appeared a single time. This chain joins TRBV2 and TRBJ2-5; unclear D gene. The CDR3 is made up of 15 amino acids. Germline V gives CDR1 SNHLY, CDR2 FYNNEI. The V end lost 6 bases, the J end lost 4 bases, and 18 bases lay between the germline ends. This chain's CDR3 is CASSPPNKNGETQYF. As DNA, the CDR3 is TGTGCCAGCAGCCCACCGAACAAAAATGGAGAGACCCAGTACTTC.